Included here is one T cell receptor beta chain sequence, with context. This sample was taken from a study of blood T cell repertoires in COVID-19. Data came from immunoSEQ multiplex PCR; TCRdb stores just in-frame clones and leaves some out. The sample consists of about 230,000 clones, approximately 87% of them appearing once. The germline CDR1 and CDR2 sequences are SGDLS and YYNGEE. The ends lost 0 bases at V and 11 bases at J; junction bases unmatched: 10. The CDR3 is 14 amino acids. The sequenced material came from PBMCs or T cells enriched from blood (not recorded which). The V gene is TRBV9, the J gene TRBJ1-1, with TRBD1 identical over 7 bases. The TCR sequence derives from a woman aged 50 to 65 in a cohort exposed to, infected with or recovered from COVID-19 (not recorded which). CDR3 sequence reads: CASSVGQGRWGAFF. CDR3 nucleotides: TGTGCCAGCAGCGTAGGACAGGGTAGGTGGGGGGCTTTCTTT.